This T cell receptor beta chain was observed in a study of cytotoxic CD8 clonotypes in ibrutinib-treated CLL. Overall study results and limits: Ibrutinib response saw clonality rise, and progression saw it return toward baseline. Sampling schedules were unmatched across sustained-remission and progressing patients.

Method: immunoSEQ multiplex PCR; TCRdb's copy keeps in-frame clones and lacks some. The sample carries some 13,000 clones, 52% recorded once. The V end lost 0 bases, the J end lost 5 bases, and 12 bases lay between the germline ends. The V gene's germline CDR1 is MGHRA and CDR2 YSYEKL. The CDR3 is made up of 15 amino acids. As regards this clone: The antigen is unknown.

Frozen-stored PBMCs produced 1.5 to 2.5 micrograms of genomic DNA for TCR beta libraries. The material was PBMCs, obtained at an approximately 23-month disease-progression time point, from a patient treated with ibrutinib. The rearrangement joins TRBV4-1 to TRBJ2-3; D ambiguous. This TCR derives from a human donor with chronic lymphocytic leukemia. CDR3 region: CASSQEADSRDTQYF. The CDR3 DNA sequence: TGCGCCAGCAGCCAAGAAGCCGACTCCAGAGATACGCAGTATTTT.